Reported below is one TCR beta chain. Antigen: not known. The sample contains more than one DNA sequence encoding this CDR3. This entry belongs to a study of CD8+ T cells in alopecia areata. Study as a whole: A regimen of oral tofacitinib, 5 to 10 mg twice daily, was given to treated patients. General study findings and limits: The study found higher clonality in lesional than normal scalp, especially in alopecia totalis/universalis.

Germline lookup yields CDR1 SGHRS and CDR2 YFSETQ. Trimming removed 0 bases at V and 0 bases at J, with 6 bases between. The CDR3 is 14 residues long. Following RNA extraction, reverse transcription yielded cDNA that acted as the sequencing template. TCRdb's table, derived via immunoSEQ multiplex PCR, lists solely in-frame clones and lacks some. The sample shows 250,000 to 350,000 clones, around 64% of them seen only once. Noted treatment: oral pan-JAK inhibitor, 5-10 mg twice daily. Obtained from alopecia areata patients were lesional scalp punch biopsies along with peripheral blood. PBMC-derived CD4+ and CD8+ T cells were sorted.

This material consisted of CD4+ T cells sorted from blood, taken around week 54, from a patient treated with tofacitinib. This chain joins TRBV5-1 and TRBJ1-2; D is ambiguous. This TCR was sampled from a human donor with alopecia areata. The CDR3 loop is CASSLAGTNYGYTF. CDR3 nucleotides: TGCGCCAGCAGCTTGGCCGGCACTAACTATGGCTACACCTTC.